This T cell receptor (beta chain) is from a study of blood T cells in healthy people across ages. This CDR3 has 14 residues. Germline V gene data show CDR1 as MNHNS and CDR2 as SASEGT. A J-beta primer mix and a sample-barcoded 5' primer were used in a second PCR of roughly 6 to 11 cycles. Using its own MiXCR run on the 5' RACE reads, TCRdb lists one record per CDR3 protein. The sample has more than 650,000 distinct CDR3 sequences; roughly 50% are singletons. The clonotype comes from a man aged 80 or over in good health. The sample comprised blood. The chain recombines TRBV6-1 with TRBJ2-4, with 7 bases lining up with TRBD1. With the DNA end fitting TRBJ2-7 better, the J assignment may be wrong. The CDR3, as DNA: TGTGCCAGCATTGGACAGGAGAGGTCCTACGAGCAGTACTTC. It is translated as CASIGQERSYEQYF.